These 27 T cell receptor beta chains share one sample of origin, sequenced in a study of cytomegalovirus exposure and HLA in healthy donors. PCR amplification relied on 60 Vbeta primers (plus 13 Jbeta primers). Repertoires were generated with immunoSEQ multiplex PCR, while TCRdb's copy carries only in-frame clones and drops some. The table has 110,000 to 150,000 clones, 82% seen once; the top ten hold approximately 9.7%. The sample taken for sequencing was PBMCs. These receptors were obtained from a woman in her sixties in good health and CMV-seropositive.

For this clone: The junction and the germline gene differ at one end; a read error may be behind it. The chain joins TRBV5-1 to TRBJ2-5, with D possibly being TRBD1 (6 bases). The CDR3 is 14 amino acids. Germline lookup yields CDR1 SGHRS and CDR2 YFSETQ. The DNA for the CDR3 is TGCGCCAGCAGCTGGACCCTCAGGGGAGAGATCCAGTACTTC. Translating it yields CASSWTLRGEIQYF.

The chain combines TRBV19 with TRBJ1-1, with D tentatively TRBD1 (6 bases). The germline V and J ends were trimmed by 3 bases and 1 base, with 9 bases remaining between them. The germline V gene encodes CDR1 LNHDA and CDR2 SQIVND (reference sequence). The CDR3 loop spans 14 amino acids. CDR3 sequence: CASSMTGANTEAFF. In DNA form, the CDR3 reads TGTGCCAGTAGTATGACAGGAGCGAACACTGAAGCTTTCTTT.

CDR3 protein: CASSSGWEQYF. The CDR3, as DNA: TGTGCCAGCAGCTCAGGGTGGGAGCAGTACTTC. The chain employs TRBV7-8 and TRBJ2-7; D perhaps matches TRBD1 (5 bases). CDR3 length: 11 amino acids. Germline-derived CDR1 and CDR2 are SGHVS and FQNEAQ. Between the trimmed V and J ends, which lost 4 bases and 7 bases, there was a span of 8 bases.

This sequence joins TRBV4-3 and TRBJ2-7; 12 bases line up with TRBD1. The CDR3 is made up of 15 amino acids. V gave up 3 bases and J gave up 3 bases; unmatched junction bases: 3. Germline V CDR1 and CDR2: LGHNA, YSLEER. The CDR3 nucleotides read TGCGCCAGCAGCCAGGGACAGGGGGCCTACTACGAGCAGTACTTC. The encoded protein is CASSQGQGAYYEQYF.

The chain links TRBV7-3 to TRBJ2-1; possibly TRBD1 for D (5 bases). The CDR3 extends over 15 amino acids. CDR1 SGHTA and CDR2 FQGTGA come from the germline V gene. V was pared by 6 bases and J by 1 base, with 13 bases between. The chain's CDR3 is CASSWTFSSYNEQFF. CDR3 bases: TGTGCCAGCAGTTGGACATTCTCATCCTACAATGAGCAGTTCTTC. The whole variable domain, remainder taken from reference TRBV7-3 and TRBJ2-1, is GAGVSQTPSNKVTEKGKYVELRCDPISGHTALYWYRQSLGQGPEFLIYFQGTGAADDSGLPNDRFFAVRPEGSVSTLKIQRTERGDSAVYLCASSWTFSSYNEQFFGPGTRLTVL.

This clone has only one observation. The chain joins TRBV5-1 to TRBJ2-3, with 10 bases fitting TRBD2. This CDR3 region has 16 residues. V shed 4 bases and J 4 bases; nucleotides not matched to a gene: 9. Per germline, CDR1 SGHRS and CDR2 YFSETQ. Here the CDR3 reads CASSPRAGGPSDTQYF. The CDR3, as DNA: TGCGCCAGCAGCCCTAGAGCGGGAGGGCCATCAGATACGCAGTATTTT.

The chain employs TRBV6-5 and TRBJ2-1, with 10 bases lining up with TRBD1. The junction had 3 bases not matched to a gene; V was cut back by 5 bases and J by 2 bases. The CDR3 has 15 residues. Germline V gene data show CDR1 as MNHEY and CDR2 as SVGAGI. CDR3 region: CASSRDRGPYNEQFF. Written as DNA, the CDR3 is TGTGCCAGCAGTAGGGACAGGGGTCCCTACAATGAGCAGTTCTTC.

This clone has a single count. This sequence joins TRBV29-1 and TRBJ1-1; D may be TRBD1 (6 bases). V was cut by 7 bases and J by 4 bases, with 16 bases left in between. Germline lookup yields CDR1 SQVTM and CDR2 ANQGSEA. CDR3 size: 13 residues. In DNA form, the CDR3 reads TGCAGCGGCTCCACAGGGCGCTCCACTGAAGCTTTCTTT. It translates to CSGSTGRSTEAFF.

This clone showed up just once. This chain joins TRBV2 and TRBJ1-5; 9 bases fit TRBD1. CDR1 is SNHLY, CDR2 FYNNEI, per germline. J lost 2 bases, V lost 8 bases, and 1 base had no gene match. This CDR3 has 13 residues. For the CDR3, the DNA is TGTGCCAGCCGGACAGGGGGCAATCAGCCCCAGCATTTT. Translated, it gives CASRTGGNQPQHF.

This clone was seen only once. The CDR3 ends on some other residue instead of the conserved phenylalanine or tryptophan, so this is likely a read error. The chain combines TRBV30 with TRBJ2-7; TRBD1 matches 7 bases. The V and J ends lost 8 bases and 6 bases, in that order; junction bases with no gene match: 10. CDR3 length equals 12 residues. The V gene's germline CDR1 is GTSNPN and CDR2 SVGIG (reference sequence). This chain's CDR3 is CATGQRSGEQYL. CDR3 coding DNA: TGTGCCACGGGACAGCGTTCGGGCGAGCAGTACCTC.

This clone appeared once. This rearrangement joins TRBV30 to TRBJ1-2; D may be TRBD1 (6 bases). The germline V gene encodes CDR1 GTSNPN and CDR2 SVGIG (reference sequence). The V end lost 4 bases, the J end lost 4 bases, and 16 bases lay between the germline ends. The CDR3 sequence is 14 residues long. Written as DNA, the CDR3 is TGTGCCTGGAATTCGGGGGGGCTCCTCTATGGCTACACCTTC. It specifies CAWNSGGLLYGYTF.

This clone has only a few counts. The junction and the germline gene differ at one end; a read error may be behind it. The rearrangement uses TRBV10-3 and TRBJ2-7; 10 bases agree with TRBD1. In germline, CDR1 is ENHRY, CDR2 SYGVKD. The CDR3 has 15 amino acids. CDR3 in DNA: TGTGCCATGAGTGCCGGGACAGGGGTTACCTACGAGCAGTACTTC. Amino acid sequence: CAMSAGTGVTYEQYF.

J is TRBJ2-7 and V is TRBV6-5; 7 bases line up with TRBD1. This CDR3 is built from 14 residues. Germline V lookup: CDR1 MNHEY, CDR2 SVGAGI. Trimming took 7 bases from V and 3 from J; bases not matched to a gene: 9. CDR3: CASTPGGINYEQYF. The DNA for the CDR3 is TGTGCCAGCACTCCAGGGGGAATAAACTACGAGCAGTACTTC.

The chain is built from TRBV5-4 and TRBJ1-3, with D possibly matching TRBD1 (6 bases). Germline V gene lookup returns CDR1 SGHNT and CDR2 YYREEE (reference sequence). This CDR3 has 15 residues. V shed 4 bases and J shed 0 bases, with 11 bases lying between them. This CDR3 reads CASSRGQLSGNTIYF. As DNA, the CDR3 is TGTGCCAGCAGCCGCGGACAGCTCTCTGGAAACACCATATATTTT.

CDR3 amino acids: CSANRDENTEAFF. CDR3 nucleotides: TGCAGCGCTAACAGGGATGAGAACACTGAAGCTTTCTTT. This sequence joins TRBV29-1 and TRBJ1-1; D may be TRBD1 (6 bases). CDR3 length equals 13 residues. The V gene's germline CDR1 is SQVTM and CDR2 ANQGSEA. V lost 7 bases, J lost 1 base, and 13 bases lay in between.

The table lists this clone with a few counts. The gene calls are TRBV6-1 and TRBJ1-5; possible D gene TRBD1, 6 bases. The length of the CDR3 is 17 residues. Germline CDR1 is MNHNS and CDR2 is SASEGT. Trimming removed 4 bases from V and 1 base from J, with 17 bases in between. DNA of the CDR3: TGTGCCAGCAGTGCCCTGGGGGGGCTCGGCAGCAATCAGCCCCAGCATTTT. Its protein is CASSALGGLGSNQPQHF.

The chain is built from TRBV28 and TRBJ2-5; the match to TRBD2 covers 9 bases. V lost 4 bases and J lost 7; bases outside the gene matches: 7. CDR1 is MDHEN and CDR2 is SYDVKM in the germline V gene. The CDR3 length is 14 residues. CDR3 DNA sequence: TGTGCCAGCAGTTCCCTAGCGGGACGGGTGACCCAGTACTTC. It translates to CASSSLAGRVTQYF.

This clone has only a few counts. The chain is built from TRBV5-1 and TRBJ2-5, with D hard to call. The CDR3 spans 11 residues. V lost 4 bases to trimming and J lost 1 base, with 2 bases between them. Germline lookup yields CDR1 SGHRS and CDR2 YFSETQ. The DNA of the CDR3 is TGCGCCAGCAGCCTCCAAGAGACCCAGTACTTC. Translation: CASSLQETQYF.

The rearrangement joins TRBV6-4 to TRBJ2-7, with 14 nucleotides matching TRBD2. CDR3 size: 18 residues. Germline CDR1 and CDR2: MRHNA and SNTAGT. Trimming cost V 2 bases and J 4 bases; bases outside gene matches: 10. The CDR3 bases are TGTGCCAGCAGTGACCCTCCTGGGACTAGCGGGAGATTGTACGAGCAGTACTTC. Residues: CASSDPPGTSGRLYEQYF.

V is TRBV5-4 and J is TRBJ2-7, with 14 bases aligning to TRBD2. The CDR3 has 17 amino acids. The germline V gene encodes CDR1 SGHNT and CDR2 YYREEE (reference sequence). The J segment lost 2 bases and the V segment lost 4 bases, leaving 8 bases of the junction unmatched. The DNA for the CDR3 is TGTGCCAGCAGCAGGGCGGGACTAGCGGGAGTGGCCTACGAGCAGTACTTC. This gives the protein CASSRAGLAGVAYEQYF. Based on the CDR3 plus reference TRBV5-4 and TRBJ2-7, the full variable domain is ETGVTQSPTHLIKTRGQQVTLRCSSQSGHNTVSWYQQALGQGPQFIFQYYREEENGRGNFPPRFSGLQFPNYSSELNVNALELDDSALYLCASSRAGLAGVAYEQYFGPGTRLTVT.

The gene calls are TRBV13 and TRBJ1-5; D is unclear. V shed 5 bases and J shed 7 bases, with 15 bases lying between them. Germline values: CDR1 PRHDT, CDR2 FYEKMQ (reference sequence). There are 14 residues in the CDR3. CDR3 in DNA: TGTGCCAGCAGCGACGGCGGGGTTGGACAGCCCCAGCATTTT. Its translation is CASSDGGVGQPQHF.

J is TRBJ1-5 and V is TRBV19; weak D call: TRBD1 (5 bases). Trimming cost V 3 bases and J 7 bases, with 13 bases left between them. This CDR3 comprises 14 residues. CDR1 and CDR2 from the germline V gene are LNHDA and SQIVND (reference sequence). CDR3 in amino acids: CASSIQGLQQPQHF. The CDR3 nucleotides are TGTGCCAGTAGTATCCAGGGTTTACAGCAGCCCCAGCATTTT. The full variable domain, with the rest looked up from reference TRBV19 and TRBJ1-5, is DGGITQSPKYLFRKEGQNVTLSCEQNLNHDAMYWYRQDPGQGLRLIYYSQIVNDFQKGDIAEGYSVSREKKESFPLTVTSAQKNPTAFYLCASSIQGLQQPQHFGDGTRLSIL.

The chain uses TRBV29-1 and TRBJ2-1; D may be TRBD1 (6 bases). This CDR3 has 15 residues. Germline CDR1 SQVTM, CDR2 ANQGSEA. Trimming took 7 bases from V and 4 from J, leaving 20 bases between them. In nucleotides, the CDR3 is TGCAGCGCCAAAACCGACAGGACCGGGTACAATGAGCAGTTCTTC. Amino acids: CSAKTDRTGYNEQFF.

This rearrangement joins TRBV7-9 to TRBJ2-7; TRBD1 matches 11 bases. In germline, CDR1 is SEHNR, CDR2 FQNEAQ (reference sequence). Germline trimming cut 4 bases from V and 9 bases from J; bases unmatched to any gene: 8. This CDR3 region has 14 residues. The DNA for the CDR3 is TGTGCCAGCAGCTCCGGGACAGGGGGTCTCGGGCAGTACTTC. It yields the protein CASSSGTGGLGQYF.

Notes on this clone: The conserved final phenylalanine or tryptophan is absent from the CDR3, which likely points to a read error. CDR3 nucleotides: TGTGCCATCAGTGAGACGGGGGGTCGTGGCTACACCCTC. This translates into CAISETGGRGYTL. The J gene is TRBJ1-2, the V gene TRBV10-3, with a weak D call TRBD1 (5 bases). Trimming pared 2 bases from V and 7 bases from J, leaving 11 bases between. This CDR3 comprises 13 residues. Germline V gene lookup returns CDR1 ENHRY and CDR2 SYGVKD.

The chain employs TRBV7-2 and TRBJ2-7; 14 nucleotides match TRBD2. This CDR3 comprises 18 residues. V lost 1 base, J lost 4 bases, and 9 bases stayed unmatched. Germline V gene lookup returns CDR1 SGHTA and CDR2 FQGNSA. The CDR3 loop is CASSLGGTSGSPLYEQYF. As DNA, the CDR3 is TGTGCCAGCAGCTTAGGAGGGACTAGCGGGAGTCCCCTGTACGAGCAGTACTTC.

This sequence joins TRBV2 and TRBJ2-5; 8 bases are shared with TRBD2. Trimming removed 3 bases from V and 7 bases from J; junction bases left unmatched: 7. The CDR3 runs to 14 residues. Per the germline V gene, CDR1 is SNHLY and CDR2 is FYNNEI. CDR3 sequence: CASSDISGSATQYF. In DNA form, the CDR3 reads TGTGCCAGCAGTGATATCAGCGGGAGCGCGACCCAGTACTTC. Full variable domain (missing parts from reference TRBV2 and TRBJ2-5): EPEVTQTPSHQVTQMGQEVILRCVPISNHLYFYWYRQILGQKVEFLVSFYNNEISEKSEIFDDQFSVERPDGSNFTLKIRSTKLEDSAMYFCASSDISGSATQYFGPGTRLLVL.